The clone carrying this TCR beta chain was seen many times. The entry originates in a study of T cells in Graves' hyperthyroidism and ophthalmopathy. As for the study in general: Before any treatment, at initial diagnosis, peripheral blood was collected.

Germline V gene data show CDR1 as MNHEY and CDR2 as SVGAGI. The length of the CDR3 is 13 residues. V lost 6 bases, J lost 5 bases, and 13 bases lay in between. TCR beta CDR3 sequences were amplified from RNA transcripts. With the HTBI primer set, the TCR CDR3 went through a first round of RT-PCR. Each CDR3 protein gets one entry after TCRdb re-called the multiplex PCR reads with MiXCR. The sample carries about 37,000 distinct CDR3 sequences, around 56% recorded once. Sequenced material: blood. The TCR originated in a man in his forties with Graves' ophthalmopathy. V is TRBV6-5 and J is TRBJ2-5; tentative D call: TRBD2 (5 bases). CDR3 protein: CASSRTGRETQYF. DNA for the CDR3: TGTGCCAGCAGCCGGACTGGACGTGAGACCCAGTACTTC.